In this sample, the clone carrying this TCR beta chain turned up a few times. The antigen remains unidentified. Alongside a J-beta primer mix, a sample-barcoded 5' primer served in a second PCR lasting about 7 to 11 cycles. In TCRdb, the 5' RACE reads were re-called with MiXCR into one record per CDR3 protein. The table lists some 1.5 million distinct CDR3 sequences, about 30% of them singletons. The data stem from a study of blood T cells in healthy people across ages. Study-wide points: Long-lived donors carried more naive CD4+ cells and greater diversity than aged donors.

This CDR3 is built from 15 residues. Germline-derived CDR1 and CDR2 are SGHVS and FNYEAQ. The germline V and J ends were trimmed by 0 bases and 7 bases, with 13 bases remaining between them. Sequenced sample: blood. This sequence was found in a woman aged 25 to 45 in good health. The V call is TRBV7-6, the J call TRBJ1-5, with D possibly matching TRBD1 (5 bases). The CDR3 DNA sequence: TGTGCCAGCAGCTTAGCCGGGGCCCTCGGACAGCCCCAGCATTTT. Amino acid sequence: CASSLAGALGQPQHF.